This T cell receptor (beta chain) was recorded in a study of technical replicates of blood from a handful of donors. There are 13 residues in the CDR3. The germline V gene encodes CDR1 MNHNY and CDR2 SVGAGI (reference sequence). V was shortened by 8 bases and J by 0 bases, with 10 bases between the two germline ends. Clones were read by immunoSEQ multiplex PCR, and TCRdb kept only the in-frame ones, dropping some. The sample has around 100,000 clones, approximately 96% seen once; the top ten hold around 0.35%. Material: T cells isolated from PBMCs. This sequence joins TRBV6-6 and TRBJ1-1; D perhaps matches TRBD1 (5 bases). The TCR was taken from a human donor in good health. Here the CDR3 DNA reads TGTGCCAGCGGAGGGGAGTTGAACACTGAAGCTTTCTTT. It encodes CASGGELNTEAFF.